The present entry profiles one T cell receptor beta chain with its context. There is no known antigen for this receptor. The record has no base qualities; no much larger clone is one base away. Collaborating institutions collected whole blood in K2EDTA tubes following their own protocols. For TCRbeta analysis, collaborator samples were shipped as frozen whole blood, as isolated PBMCs, or as DNA extracted from either sample type. These data belong to a study of blood T cell repertoires in COVID-19 (dated by TCRdb to about 2020). In terms of the full investigation: Samples from collaborators originated in the United States, Italy and Spain and spanned both the acute and convalescent phases of COVID-19. Where available, HLA class I and class II types were obtained from metadata supplied by the sample provider rather than from assay-based typing. The repertoires were released in a freely available public database meant as a resource for research on the immune response to SARS-CoV-2. Samples came from the ongoing ImmuneRACE study (first 160 participants) plus 1,254 subjects from 6 global collaborators. The dataset comprised deeply sampled blood TCRbeta repertoires from subjects exposed to, actively infected with, or recovered from COVID-19. The sample metadata nearly always contained a de-identified subject ID, COVID-19 status, age in years and sex. The prospective study material was composed of cDNA or gDNA derived from T cells, B-cell-depleted T cells, or PBMCs. Summary of the overall study and its limitations: The quantity of clinical and demographic metadata differed by source and by participant and was supplied without curation.

TCRbeta CDR3 regions were amplified from genomic DNA using the immunoSEQ Assay, a bias-controlled multiplex PCR. Per the source publication's procedure: Nucleated cell counts per sample were estimated from amplification of reference gene primers within the assay. To quantify the absolute abundance of each unique TCRbeta CDR3 rearrangement, sequence reads were collapsed and filtered. Productive Simpson clonality was computed per sample as the square root of Simpson's diversity index over productive rearrangements. TCRdb holds this immuneACCESS table with in-frame rearrangements only. Some clones are missing; in checked studies, unresolved V genes explain under half, and the rest has no known cause. V and J calls and clone size follow that table, whereas D and trimming were derived from the DNA. Present in this sample are 99,000 or so clones, approximately 85% of which were seen just once. The biggest ten clones account for about 4.8% of the sample.

Source material: peripheral blood. The sequence came from a man aged 60 to 69 with acute or convalescent COVID-19.

CDR3 region: CASSQTRTSAYNEQFF. The base sequence is TGTGCCAGCAGCCAGACCCGGACTAGCGCGTACAATGAGCAGTTCTTC. The rearrangement combines TRBV3-1 (or the pseudogene TRBV3-2) with TRBJ2-1; the junction holds 9 bases that match TRBD2. Via the germline V gene (reference sequence), CDR1 is LGHDT and CDR2 YNNKEL. The germline V and J ends show losses of 3 bases and 4 bases respectively, and no gene match explains 7 bases of the junction. The CDR3 has 16 amino acids, counting the end cysteine and phenylalanine. CDR3 DNA is the only sequence kept; it has 48 bases, read in frame from the first base.